The following is a TCR beta chain sequence with its context. Sequencing was performed with immunoSEQ multiplex PCR; in TCRdb, only in-frame clones are kept and a portion is missing. The profile covers 350,000 to 450,000 clones, with more than 80% appearing a single time and 5% to 8% taken by the ten largest. The data originate from a study of control samples from healthy donors and cancer patients. V shed 2 bases and J shed 5 bases, with 10 bases lying between them. CDR1 and CDR2 (germline): MNHNY, SVGAGI (reference sequence). The CDR3 is made up of 14 amino acids. The clonotype comes from a middle-aged man with head and neck cancer. The V call is TRBV6-6, the J call TRBJ2-4, with D uncertain. Sequenced input: PBMCs. In DNA form, the CDR3 reads TGTGCCAGCAGTTACGGGTGGACCCAAAACATTCAGTACTTC. Translated, it gives CASSYGWTQNIQYF.